These 15 T cell receptor beta chains were sequenced from one sample in a study of regulatory T cells in long-lasting Graves disease. Sequencing libraries for TCR beta were prepared with iRepertoire HTBI primers and Arm-PCR of CDR3 regions. One entry per CDR3 protein results from TCRdb running MiXCR on the multiplex PCR reads. The sample comprises about 620,000 distinct CDR3 sequences, roughly 15% of which are singletons, and around 18% rests with the top ten. The time point: newly diagnosed GD, antithyroid drugs for less than 3 months. TCR sequences were obtained from RNA taken from PBMCs. The sample was also reused in another study, on T cells in Graves' hyperthyroidism and ophthalmopathy.

This material consisted of peripheral blood mononuclear cells (PBMCs), taken at new diagnosis, from a patient treated with antithyroid drugs. The receptor set was obtained from a woman in her twenties or thirties with Graves disease.

This clonotype has at least ten counts. Written as DNA, the CDR3 is TGTGCCAGCAGACGAACAAATCAGCCCCAGCATTTT. This translates into CASRRTNQPQHF. The gene calls are TRBV2 and TRBJ1-5, with unresolved D. This CDR3 is 12 amino acids long. Deletions cut 6 bases from V and 4 bases from J, with 7 bases between. The germline CDR1 and CDR2 sequences are SNHLY and FYNNEI.

This clonotype was counted between two and nine times. A much larger clone sits a single nucleotide away, making a read error possible. V usage is TRBV11-2 and J usage is TRBJ2-1, with 12 bases identical to TRBD2. CDR1 and CDR2 (germline): SGHAT, FQNNGV. This CDR3 has 15 residues. CDR3 coding DNA: TGTGTCAGCAGCGTAGGACTAGCGGGAAACGATGAGCAGTTCTTC. Its protein is CVSSVGLAGNDEQFF.

The chain employs TRBV5-1 and TRBJ2-3; 9 nucleotides match TRBD1. After removal of 4 bases from V and 6 bases from J, the junction contained 9 bases not matched to a gene. The germline V gene has CDR1 SGHRS and CDR2 YFSETQ. The CDR3 runs 15 residues. Here the CDR3 reads CASSPPGQGRDTQYF. The CDR3 DNA reads TGCGCCAGCAGCCCACCGGGACAGGGACGTGATACGCAGTATTTT.

V usage is TRBV5-1 and J usage is TRBJ2-5; weak D call: TRBD1 (5 bases). The V end lost 5 bases, the J end lost 5 bases, and 16 bases lay between the germline ends. The CDR3 is 14 amino acids. Germline CDR1 reads SGHRS; CDR2 reads YFSETQ. The CDR3 region is CASRRAFSGETQYF. In nucleotides, the CDR3 is TGCGCCAGCAGACGGGCCTTCTCAGGGGAGACCCAGTACTTC.

V is TRBV2 and J is TRBJ2-4; 13 positions agree with TRBD2. The CDR3 loop spans 16 amino acids. The V gene end was trimmed by 8 bases and the J gene end by 9 bases; junction bases not matched to a gene: 13. Per the germline V gene, CDR1 is SNHLY and CDR2 is FYNNEI. CDR3: CASRLTSLAGGTIQYF. In DNA, the CDR3 is TGTGCCAGCCGCTTAACCTCACTAGCGGGAGGGACCATTCAGTACTTC.

This clonotype showed up many times. The rearrangement joins TRBV9 to TRBJ2-2; D call uncertain. This CDR3 is built from 12 residues. Trimming removed 5 bases at V and 4 bases at J, with 6 bases between. In germline, CDR1 is SGDLS, CDR2 YYNGEE. The CDR3 spells CASSPSTGELFF. DNA for the CDR3: TGTGCCAGCAGTCCTTCCACCGGGGAGCTGTTTTTT.

The table lists this clonotype with many counts. Written as DNA, the CDR3 is TGCGCCAGCAGCGTGACAGTGGGTTCGGAGACCCAGTACTTC. Protein: CASSVTVGSETQYF. J is TRBJ2-5 and V is TRBV5-1; D perhaps matches TRBD1 (5 bases). Germline loops: CDR1 SGHRS, CDR2 YFSETQ. CDR3 size: 14 residues. The germline V and J ends were trimmed by 4 bases and 5 bases, with 15 bases remaining between them.

J is TRBJ1-3 and V is TRBV9; D remains unclear. Germline V CDR1 and CDR2: SGDLS, YYNGEE. V lost 0 bases and J lost 0, with 7 bases in between. The CDR3 is 15 amino acids. The CDR3 DNA follows: TGTGCCAGCAGCGTAGAGGGATCCTCTGGAAACACCATATATTTT. This gives the protein CASSVEGSSGNTIYF.

This clonotype was observed a few times. The chain joins TRBV6-1 to TRBJ2-2, with D perhaps TRBD1 (5 bases). V lost 8 bases to trimming and J lost 5 bases, with 18 bases between them. The CDR3 totals 15 residues. In germline, CDR1 is MNHNS, CDR2 SASEGT. The CDR3, as DNA: TGTGCCAGCCGAGCGACAGCCGCTAAAACCGGGGAGCTGTTTTTT. This encodes CASRATAAKTGELFF.

Ten or more counts support this clonotype. This rearrangement joins TRBV6-1 to TRBJ2-5; TRBD1 or TRBD2 may be the D gene (5 bases each). Germline CDR1 and CDR2: MNHNS and SASEGT. V was cut by 2 bases and J by 4 bases, with 14 bases left in between. CDR3 size: 15 residues. In DNA, the CDR3 is TGTGCCAGCAGTGAACCCCCGGGGACGGGAGAGACCCAGTACTTC. Its translation: CASSEPPGTGETQYF.

This chain uses TRBV20-1 with TRBJ2-1, with 11 bases aligning to TRBD2. The CDR3 spans 14 residues. Germline CDR1 and CDR2: DFQATT and SNEGSKA (reference sequence). V lost 6 bases, J lost 7 bases, and 8 bases stayed unmatched. DNA of the CDR3: TGCAGTGCCAGAACTAGCGGGAGAGGAAATGAGCAGTTCTTC. As protein: CSARTSGRGNEQFF.

This clonotype has ten or more counts. This sequence joins TRBV18 and TRBJ1-1; D uncertain. The CDR3 is 12 amino acids. V lost 6 bases to trimming and J lost 9 bases, with 14 bases between them. Per germline, CDR1 KGHSH and CDR2 LQKENI. CDR3 loop: CASSRSREQAFF. CDR3 nucleotides: TGTGCCAGCTCGCGATCCAGAGAACAAGCTTTCTTT.

There are many counts of this clonotype. The chain combines TRBV28 with TRBJ1-6; the D is unclear. Trimming took 5 bases from V and 7 from J, leaving 21 bases between them. Germline V lookup: CDR1 MDHEN, CDR2 SYDVKM. The CDR3 totals 17 residues. For the CDR3, the DNA is TGTGCCAGCAGTCTACCTCTACAGACGGCGGGGAATTCACCCCTCCACTTT. It translates to CASSLPLQTAGNSPLHF.

The chain couples TRBV19 to TRBJ1-2; D remains unclear. V shed 7 bases and J shed 3 bases, with 9 bases lying between them. CDR1 and CDR2 from the germline V gene are LNHDA and SQIVND (reference sequence). The CDR3 is 12 amino acids. In nucleotides, the CDR3 is TGTGCCAGTATGGTTGGATACTATGGCTACACCTTC. Protein sequence: CASMVGYYGYTF.

For this clonotype: This may come from a read error, since a much larger clone is one base off. The chain combines TRBV7-2 with TRBJ2-5; 10 positions match TRBD2. Germline CDR1 reads SGHTA; CDR2 reads FQGNSA. Trimming removed 5 bases from V and 11 bases from J; junction bases left unmatched: 11. This CDR3 contains 14 residues. CDR3 DNA: TGTGCCAGCAGCCCATCTAGCGGGAGCAATGAGCAGTACTTC. Protein product: CASSPSSGSNEQYF.